This entry features one T cell receptor beta chain sequence. What it recognizes is unknown. The V gene's germline CDR1 is MNHEY and CDR2 SVGAGI. The CDR3 extends over 16 amino acids. The V end was cut by 2 bases, the J end by 4 bases, with 17 bases between. Only in-frame clones appear in the TCRdb table, and some are missing; sequencing was by immunoSEQ multiplex PCR. The sample holds 66,000 or so clones, around 74% seen once. The sample is drawn from a study of T cell responses to AZD1222 COVID-19 vaccine. Study conclusions and caveats: Repertoires were collected only later (after the peak T cell response had occurred).

The sequence was collected from an adult in good health. The sample in question was peripheral blood, obtained on day 0 of MenACWY control vaccination. The chain is built from TRBV6-5 and TRBJ1-1; D is unresolved. CDR3 bases: TGTGCCAGCAGTTACCCCGGCGGGAGATCGGTCACTGAAGCTTTCTTT. Amino acid sequence: CASSYPGGRSVTEAFF.